The 14 T cell receptor beta chains below were found in one sample sequenced in a study of OX40 agonist ivuxolimab in advanced cancers. TCRdb's copy holds only in-frame clones and misses some; the assay was immunoSEQ multiplex PCR. The sample holds 25,000 or so clones, 80% to 90% seen once. Sequenced here: CD4+ or CD8+ T cells sorted from blood, sampled in a trial of the OX40 agonist ivuxolimab. These receptors all stem from an adult with an advanced solid tumor such as melanoma, head and neck, liver or kidney cancer.

This sequence joins TRBV7-8 and TRBJ1-5; D remains unclear. CDR3 length: 15 amino acids. Per the germline V gene, CDR1 is SGHVS and CDR2 is FQNEAQ. With 1 base removed from V and 6 bases from J, the gap between germline ends came to 13 bases. The CDR3 sequence: CASSLEQSTLQPQHF. In DNA, the CDR3 is TGTGCCAGCAGCTTAGAGCAGAGTACACTTCAGCCCCAGCATTTT.

The rearrangement links TRBV27 to TRBJ2-5; TRBD1 aligns across 10 bases. CDR3 length equals 15 residues. CDR1 is MNHEY, CDR2 SMNVEV, per germline (reference sequence). Trimming cost V 6 bases and J 5 bases; bases outside gene matches: 9. The CDR3, as DNA: TGTGCCAGCAGACCCGGACAGGGGGTAGGGGAGACCCAGTACTTC. It specifies CASRPGQGVGETQYF.

This clone has more than one count but fewer than ten. The chain uses TRBV27 and TRBJ2-7; a weak D match, TRBD2 (6 bases). CDR3 length: 15 residues. CDR1 and CDR2 (germline): MNHEY, SMNVEV (reference sequence). The V end was cut by 5 bases, the J end by 2 bases, with 16 bases between. This CDR3 reads CASSPLVGGPYEQYF. CDR3 bases: TGTGCCAGCAGTCCCCTCGTGGGAGGACCCTACGAGCAGTACTTC.

This clone occurred a few times. In DNA form, the CDR3 reads TGCGCCAGCTCCTCGGGGAGGGCGGACACCGGGGAGCTGTTTTTT. Residues: CASSSGRADTGELFF. This chain connects TRBV5-1 to TRBJ2-2; 7 nucleotides agree with TRBD2. The V and J ends lost 7 bases and 3 bases, in that order; junction bases with no gene match: 9. The CDR3 extends over 15 amino acids. Looked up from germline, CDR1 is SGHRS and CDR2 is YFSETQ.

This sequence joins TRBV7-7 and TRBJ2-5, with 7 bases fitting TRBD1. With V trimmed by 5 bases and J by 9 bases, 6 bases remained unmatched. From germline, CDR1 is SSHAT and CDR2 FNYEAQ (reference sequence). CDR3 length: 12 residues. Here the CDR3 DNA reads TGTGCCAGCAGCGAATACAGGGGTGCCCAGTACTTC. Its translation is CASSEYRGAQYF.

The CDR3 reads CASSPTGQGALNTEAFF. The DNA for the CDR3 is TGTGCCAGTAGTCCGACCGGACAGGGCGCTTTGAACACTGAAGCTTTCTTT. The chain couples TRBV19 to TRBJ1-1; 8 nucleotides match TRBD1. Germline CDR1 is LNHDA and CDR2 is SQIVND (reference sequence). CDR3 size: 17 residues. With V trimmed by 5 bases and J by 0 bases, 11 bases remained unmatched.

This clone was observed a single time. V usage is TRBV27 and J usage is TRBJ2-3; the match to TRBD2 covers 7 bases. After removal of 5 bases from V and 3 bases from J, the junction contained 11 bases not matched to a gene. The CDR3 is 16 amino acids. Germline assignment: CDR1 MNHEY and CDR2 SMNVEV (reference sequence). CDR3 region: CASSPRGRGGTDTQYF. CDR3 coding DNA: TGTGCCAGCAGTCCTAGAGGGAGGGGAGGAACAGATACGCAGTATTTT.

The chain couples TRBV15 to TRBJ2-2; D ambiguous. Between the trimmed V and J ends, which lost 1 base and 4 bases, there was a span of 10 bases. This CDR3 is built from 15 residues. CDR1 and CDR2 (germline): LNHNV, YYDKDF (reference sequence). This chain's CDR3 is CATSRGPQATGELFF. The CDR3 DNA reads as TGTGCCACCAGCAGAGGCCCCCAGGCCACCGGGGAGCTGTTTTTT. Variable domain in full (rest from reference TRBV15 and TRBJ2-2): DAMVIQNPRYQVTQFGKPVTLSCSQTLNHNVMYWYQQKSSQAPKLLFHYYDKDFNNEADTPDNFQSRRPNTSFCFLDIRSPGLGDTAMYLCATSRGPQATGELFFGEGSRLTVL.

This clone was seen just once. The chain uses TRBV7-9 and TRBJ2-3, with no clear D. This CDR3 contains 16 residues. Between the trimmed V and J ends, which lost 1 base and 2 bases, there was a span of 13 bases. Germline CDR1 SEHNR, CDR2 FQNEAQ (reference sequence). Written as DNA, the CDR3 is TGTGCCAGCAGCTTAGTGAACTATCCTACCACAGATACGCAGTATTTT. Translation gives CASSLVNYPTTDTQYF.

The chain joins TRBV12-5 to TRBJ2-7; tentatively, D is TRBD2 (6 bases). CDR3 length equals 16 residues. From germline, CDR1 is LGHNT and CDR2 FRNRAP. Trimming took 1 base from V and 3 from J, leaving 16 bases between them. CDR3 DNA sequence: TGTGCTAGTGGTTTGGCCGCGGGGCAGGGAAACTACGAGCAGTACTTC. Amino acids: CASGLAAGQGNYEQYF.

On this clone: Relative to the germline gene, one junction end is altered; a read error may explain this. V is TRBV10-2 and J is TRBJ1-1; TRBD1 agrees at 7 bases. CDR1 is WSHSY and CDR2 is SAAADI in the germline V gene. The CDR3 runs 14 residues. CDR3 nucleotides: TGCGCCAGCGGACCAGGGGGGTTGAACGCTGAAGCTTTCTTT. Its translation: CASGPGGLNAEAFF.

CDR3 nucleotide sequence: TGTGCCAGCAGCTTCAGTACCGGACTAGCGGTTTTGGGCGGGGAGCTGTTTTTT. Translated: CASSFSTGLAVLGGELFF. This sequence joins TRBV9 and TRBJ2-2, with 10 nucleotides matching TRBD2. Germline CDR1 and CDR2: SGDLS and YYNGEE. The CDR3 totals 18 residues. With V trimmed by 4 bases and J by 7 bases, 16 bases remained unmatched.

The table lists this clone with a count of one. The V call is TRBV7-9, the J call TRBJ1-2; D might be TRBD1 (6 bases). The V end lost 4 bases, the J end lost 4 bases, and 19 bases lay between the germline ends. The CDR3 is 16 residues long. CDR1 is SEHNR, CDR2 FQNEAQ, per germline (reference sequence). The CDR3: CASSSSRTEVTYGYTF. The CDR3 nucleotides read TGTGCCAGCAGCTCATCAAGGACAGAGGTTACCTATGGCTACACCTTC.

This chain connects TRBV19 to TRBJ1-1, with D possibly TRBD1 on 5 matching bases. The CDR3 has 14 residues. V was trimmed by 4 bases and J by 1 base, leaving 10 bases between them. Germline CDR1 LNHDA, CDR2 SQIVND (reference sequence). The CDR3 loop reads CASSTRVRNTEAFF. DNA of the CDR3: TGTGCCAGTAGTACCAGGGTGAGGAACACTGAAGCTTTCTTT. Using reference TRBV19 and TRBJ1-1 for the parts outside the CDR3, the full variable domain is DGGITQSPKYLFRKEGQNVTLSCEQNLNHDAMYWYRQDPGQGLRLIYYSQIVNDFQKGDIAEGYSVSREKKESFPLTVTSAQKNPTAFYLCASSTRVRNTEAFFGQGTRLTVV.